A single sample gave rise to the 32 T cell receptor beta chains below, sequenced in a study. TCRdb fed the 5' RACE reads into MiXCR, producing one record per CDR3 protein. The sample shows just under 65,000 distinct CDR3 sequences, about 20% of them seen only once. Sequencing input: memory CD4+ T cells sorted from a lymph node. Subset: memory CD4+ T cells, CD4+CD45RO+CD25-. These receptors were collected from a female donor with breast cancer.

This clonotype occurred a few times. One end of the junction varies from germline; a read error may be responsible. The rearrangement links TRBV11-1 to TRBJ2-7; D not resolved. This CDR3 spans 14 amino acids. Germline V gene data show CDR1 as SGHAT and CDR2 as FQDESV (reference sequence). The CDR3 sequence: CASSLIRGSYGQYF. The CDR3 DNA sequence: TGTGCCAGCAGCTTGATTCGCGGATCCTACGGGCAGTACTTC.

This clonotype was found a few times. This chain joins TRBV10-3 and TRBJ2-1; 8 bases map to TRBD2. Trimming cost V 6 bases and J 9 bases; bases outside gene matches: 10. The V gene's germline CDR1 is ENHRY and CDR2 SYGVKD. The CDR3 runs to 14 residues. The CDR3 coding sequence is TGTGCCATCAGAACCAGCGGGAGTTTCACTGAGCAGTTCTTC. The encoded protein is CAIRTSGSFTEQFF.

The table lists this clonotype with a few counts. This chain connects TRBV7-3 to TRBJ2-3; D might be TRBD1 (6 bases). V was trimmed by 4 bases and J by 0 bases, leaving 26 bases between them. Per germline, CDR1 SGHTA and CDR2 FQGTGA. This CDR3 contains 20 residues. CDR3 residues: CASSSPFTGPGASSTDTQYF. CDR3 nucleotide sequence: TGTGCCAGCAGCTCCCCCTTTACAGGGCCCGGGGCCTCTAGCACAGATACGCAGTATTTT. The entire variable domain, with the rest obtained from reference TRBV7-3 and TRBJ2-3, is as follows: GAGVSQTPSNKVTEKGKYVELRCDPISGHTALYWYRQSLGQGPEFLIYFQGTGAADDSGLPNDRFFAVRPEGSVSTLKIQRTERGDSAVYLCASSSPFTGPGASSTDTQYFGPGTRLTVL.

This clonotype was recorded many times. This chain connects TRBV29-1 to TRBJ2-1; TRBD2 aligns across 8 bases. Germline-derived CDR1 and CDR2 are SQVTM and ANQGSEA. V dropped 3 bases and J dropped 7; count of bases not matched to a gene: 5. This CDR3 region has 13 residues. CDR3 in amino acids: CSVESGLANEQFF. Here the CDR3 DNA reads TGCAGCGTTGAGAGTGGACTAGCAAATGAGCAGTTCTTC.

The count of this clonotype is one. The chain links TRBV5-1 to TRBJ2-3, with TRBD2 identical over 7 bases. The CDR3 spans 13 residues. V shed 4 bases, J shed 6 bases, and the junction held 5 bases outside the gene matches. Germline assignment: CDR1 SGHRS and CDR2 YFSETQ. The CDR3 sequence: CASSRLALDTQYF. The CDR3 bases are TGCGCCAGCAGCCGACTAGCATTGGATACGCAGTATTTT.

The chain employs TRBV5-4 and TRBJ2-7; D gene uncertain. V gave up 0 bases and J gave up 7 bases, with 17 bases separating them. The length of the CDR3 is 15 residues. CDR1 and CDR2 from the germline V gene are SGHNT and YYREEE (reference sequence). The CDR3: CASSLDRNPLGEQYF. The CDR3 bases are TGTGCCAGCAGCTTGGATCGTAACCCGCTTGGAGAGCAGTACTTC.

This clonotype was counted at least ten times. The J gene is TRBJ2-1, the V gene TRBV5-1, with TRBD2 identical over 8 bases. The J segment lost 15 bases and the V segment lost 0 bases, leaving 14 bases of the junction unmatched. Germline V lookup: CDR1 SGHRS, CDR2 YFSETQ. This CDR3 is 15 amino acids long. In DNA form, the CDR3 reads TGCGCCAGCAGCTTGGGGGGGGGCCCCAGCGGGAGTACGTTCTTC. Residues: CASSLGGGPSGSTFF.

This clonotype was seen ten or more times. The chain joins TRBV10-3 to TRBJ2-5, with D uncertain. CDR3 length: 11 amino acids. Trimming removed 0 bases at V and 6 bases at J, with 2 bases between. The germline gives CDR1 ENHRY, CDR2 SYGVKD. The CDR3 spells CAISESKTQYF. The DNA for the CDR3 is TGTGCCATCAGTGAGTCCAAGACCCAGTACTTC.

The gene calls are TRBV5-1 and TRBJ2-7; 8 positions match TRBD1. V was clipped by 1 base and J by 2 bases; unmatched bases: 5. The length of the CDR3 is 15 residues. Looked up from germline, CDR1 is SGHRS and CDR2 is YFSETQ. Here the CDR3 DNA reads TGCGCCAGCAGCTTGAGGACAGGGCCTACCTACGAGCAGTACTTC. It specifies CASSLRTGPTYEQYF.

This clonotype has only a few counts. This may arise from a read error, as a much more abundant clone is one base away. The chain links TRBV5-5 to TRBJ1-3; D is unresolved. The CDR3 has 13 amino acids. Germline CDR1 reads SGHKS; CDR2 reads YYEKEE (reference sequence). CDR3 region: CASSFTEWNTTYF. The CDR3 DNA reads as TGTGCCAGCAGCTTCACGGAGTGGAACACCACATATTTT.

The sample holds a few counts of this clonotype. V gene TRBV5-4 combines with J gene TRBJ2-1, with D maybe TRBD2 (6 bases). V shed 1 base and J shed 5 bases, with 16 bases lying between them. The CDR3 is 16 residues long. Germline V gene data show CDR1 as SGHNT and CDR2 as YYREEE (reference sequence). In DNA form, the CDR3 reads TGTGCCAGCAGCTTGTCTTGGCTAGCGAACAACAATGAGCAGTTCTTC. This sequence encodes CASSLSWLANNNEQFF.

The rearrangement links TRBV6-1 to TRBJ2-5; TRBD2 agrees at 11 bases. The CDR3 contains 18 residues. With V trimmed by 6 bases and J by 3 bases, 15 bases remained unmatched. CDR1 and CDR2 (germline): MNHNS, SASEGT. CDR3 residues: CASSFLNSGTSGEETQYF. In DNA, the CDR3 is TGTGCCAGCAGCTTCCTCAATTCCGGGACTAGCGGAGAAGAGACCCAGTACTTC.

The rearrangement joins TRBV12-3 or TRBV12-4 to TRBJ2-7; possible D gene TRBD2, 6 bases. Trimming cost V 7 bases and J 7 bases, with 20 bases left between them. The CDR3 has 14 residues. The CDR3, as DNA: TGTGCCAGCACAGGAGGGTCGGGAGACTCTGAGCAGTACTTC. Encoded protein: CASTGGSGDSEQYF.

This clonotype appeared a few times. The genes are TRBV4-2 and TRBJ2-1; 8 bases line up with TRBD2. The germline V gene has CDR1 LGHNA and CDR2 YNFKEQ. The CDR3 covers 17 residues. After removal of 4 bases from V and 8 bases from J, the junction contained 16 bases not matched to a gene. The CDR3 spells CASSPGLAESLGDEQFF. CDR3 bases: TGTGCCAGCAGCCCTGGACTAGCAGAATCTCTCGGCGATGAGCAGTTCTTC.

In this sample, this clonotype turned up a few times. This chain links TRBV15 with TRBJ2-6; D not resolved. Per germline, CDR1 LNHNV and CDR2 YYDKDF (reference sequence). The CDR3 sequence is 14 residues long. Trimming shortened V by 8 bases and J by 1 base, and 9 bases separated the two germline ends. The chain's CDR3 is CATRTDSGANVLTF. The CDR3 region has the DNA TGTGCCACCCGAACGGATTCTGGGGCCAACGTCCTGACTTTC.

This chain links TRBV7-8 with TRBJ1-5, with a possible D match to TRBD1 (6 bases). The CDR3 has 16 amino acids. Germline V lookup: CDR1 SGHVS, CDR2 FQNEAQ. Between the trimmed V and J ends, which lost 4 bases and 0 bases, there was a span of 13 bases. The CDR3 DNA reads TGTGCCAGCAGCTCAATGCCACAGGGTAGCAATCAGCCCCAGCATTTT. This gives the protein CASSSMPQGSNQPQHF.

This rearrangement joins TRBV20-1 to TRBJ2-3, with TRBD2 matching 10 bases. The CDR3 length is 15 residues. CDR1 and CDR2 from the germline V gene are DFQATT and SNEGSKA (reference sequence). V gave up 6 bases and J gave up 5 bases; unmatched junction bases: 11. The CDR3 protein is CSAASLAGEGDTQYF. DNA for the CDR3: TGCAGTGCCGCGTCGCTAGCGGGAGAGGGAGATACGCAGTATTTT.

A few counts support this clonotype. The chain uses TRBV20-1 and TRBJ2-2; 10 nucleotides match TRBD1. This CDR3 comprises 14 residues. V lost 6 bases, J lost 3 bases, and 4 bases stayed unmatched. Germline CDR1 is DFQATT and CDR2 is SNEGSKA (reference sequence). The CDR3 reads CSARTGGDTGELFF. In DNA, the CDR3 is TGCAGTGCGCGGACAGGGGGGGACACCGGGGAGCTGTTTTTT.

Ten or more counts support this clonotype. The V gene is TRBV5-5, the J gene TRBJ1-2, with D perhaps TRBD1 (5 bases). Germline V gene data show CDR1 as SGHKS and CDR2 as YYEKEE (reference sequence). There are 15 residues in the CDR3. The V and J ends lost 4 bases and 4 bases respectively, with 17 bases between them. CDR3 nucleotide sequence: TGTGCCAGCAGCCCGGCCCAAGGGGAGGCCTATGGCTACACCTTC. This encodes CASSPAQGEAYGYTF.

There are a few counts of this clonotype. The chain has TRBV20-1 and TRBJ2-1, with D possibly TRBD2 on 6 matching bases. This CDR3 has 13 amino acids. Trimming shortened V by 4 bases and J by 5 bases, and 12 bases separated the two germline ends. Germline CDR1 and CDR2: DFQATT and SNEGSKA (reference sequence). CDR3 in DNA: TGCAGTGCTATGGCGGGACCACACAATGAGCAGTTCTTC. This sequence encodes CSAMAGPHNEQFF.

This clonotype appeared once. V and J are TRBV10-3 and TRBJ2-3; possibly TRBD1 for D (5 bases). Germline CDR1 and CDR2: ENHRY and SYGVKD. This CDR3 region has 14 residues. The germline V and J ends were trimmed by 11 bases and 3 bases, with 18 bases remaining between them. CDR3 DNA sequence: TGTGCCTCTTCTTCATCGGCAGGGACAGATACGCAGTATTTT. Protein product: CASSSSAGTDTQYF.

This clonotype has ten or more counts. The V call is TRBV20-1, the J call TRBJ2-1; 10 bases are shared with TRBD2. Trimming took 6 bases from V and 8 from J; bases not matched to a gene: 10. Germline loops: CDR1 DFQATT, CDR2 SNEGSKA (reference sequence). The CDR3 is 14 amino acids. The CDR3 DNA is TGCAGTGCCCATCCTAGCGGGAGTAGCGATGAGCAGTTCTTC. Its protein product is CSAHPSGSSDEQFF.

This clonotype was seen a handful of times. CDR3 region: CASGRLASYEQYF. DNA for the CDR3: TGTGCCAGCGGGCGACTAGCGTCCTACGAGCAGTACTTC. The chain joins TRBV7-8 to TRBJ2-7; TRBD2 aligns across 8 bases. Germline V lookup: CDR1 SGHVS, CDR2 FQNEAQ. V shed 8 bases, J shed 1 base, and the junction held 4 bases outside the gene matches. The length of the CDR3 is 13 residues.

This clonotype was observed a handful of times. The chain joins TRBV20-1 to TRBJ2-1, with D tentatively TRBD1 (6 bases). V lost 2 bases, J lost 4 bases, and 12 bases lay in between. This CDR3 is 14 amino acids long. CDR1 is DFQATT and CDR2 is SNEGSKA in the germline V gene (reference sequence). The CDR3 sequence is CSARPRTGYNEQFF. Here the CDR3 DNA reads TGCAGTGCTAGACCCAGAACAGGGTACAATGAGCAGTTCTTC.

The table lists this clonotype with many counts. This chain uses TRBV7-8 with TRBJ2-7, with a tentative D call TRBD1 (5 bases). The CDR3 spans 15 residues. The V and J ends lost 0 bases and 8 bases respectively, with 17 bases between them. Germline values: CDR1 SGHVS, CDR2 FQNEAQ. The CDR3 loop reads CASSLARGFSGQQYF. CDR3 DNA: TGTGCCAGCAGCTTAGCGCGCGGATTCTCAGGGCAGCAGTACTTC.

The V gene is TRBV12-3 or TRBV12-4, the J gene TRBJ2-3; TRBD2 matches 7 bases. This CDR3 is 11 amino acids long. J gave up 10 bases and V 6 bases, and 4 bases lay outside the gene matches. The CDR3, as DNA: TGTGCCAGCAGCAGCGGGGCTTCGCAGTATTTT. It codes for CASSSGASQYF.

In this sample, this clonotype turned up once. The J gene is TRBJ2-1, the V gene TRBV5-1; 11 bases match TRBD2. Germline V lookup: CDR1 SGHRS, CDR2 YFSETQ. The ends lost 4 bases at V and 0 bases at J; junction bases unmatched: 3. The CDR3 runs to 16 residues. In DNA form, the CDR3 reads TGCGCCAGCAGCGAACTAGCGGGAGTCTCCTACAATGAGCAGTTCTTC. Its translation: CASSELAGVSYNEQFF.

Note on this clonotype: Given a much more abundant clone one base away, this may be a read error. The missing conserved phenylalanine or tryptophan at the end of this CDR3 makes a read error likely. The chain carries TRBV20-1 and TRBJ2-5; 7 nucleotides align to TRBD2. Trimming removed 6 bases from V and 5 bases from J; junction bases left unmatched: 9. This CDR3 has 13 amino acids. Germline V lookup: CDR1 DFQATT, CDR2 SNEGSKA (reference sequence). CDR3 nucleotide sequence: TGCAGTGCCCCCGGGGGGAGTTGGGAGACCCAGTACTCC. This translates into CSAPGGSWETQYS.

The CDR3 loop is CASSFRVNTIYF. The CDR3 bases are TGTGCCAGCAGTTTCCGGGTGAACACCATATATTTT. V gene TRBV12-3 or TRBV12-4 combines with J gene TRBJ1-3; D is ambiguous. The CDR3 is 12 amino acids. V was pared by 3 bases and J by 7 bases, with 7 bases between.

This clonotype was detected many times. The chain employs TRBV7-3 and TRBJ2-3; D may match TRBD1 or TRBD2 (5 bases each). The CDR3 consists of 14 residues. Germline V gene sequence: CDR1 SGHTA, CDR2 FQGTGA. Deletions cut 5 bases from V and 1 base from J, with 10 bases between. As DNA, the CDR3 is TGTGCCAGCAGCAAATTGGGGGGCACAGATACGCAGTATTTT. As protein: CASSKLGGTDTQYF.

The chain uses TRBV6-5 and TRBJ1-5; D gene ambiguous. V shed 0 bases and J shed 7 bases, with 7 bases lying between them. Germline values: CDR1 MNHEY, CDR2 SVGAGI. The length of the CDR3 is 13 residues. The CDR3 is CASSYSDDQPQHF. Here the CDR3 DNA reads TGTGCCAGCAGTTACTCGGACGACCAGCCCCAGCATTTT.

The CDR3 DNA is TGTGCCAGCAGCTTGGGGCGGGAGATCCAAGAGACCCAGTACTTC. Encoded protein: CASSLGREIQETQYF. The rearrangement joins TRBV5-4 to TRBJ2-5; 7 bases fit TRBD2. Trimming removed 0 bases from V and 1 base from J; junction bases left unmatched: 3. CDR1 is SGHNT, CDR2 YYREEE, per germline (reference sequence). The CDR3 spans 15 residues.